Listed here are 10 T cell receptor beta chains from one sample, sequenced in a study of T cells in Graves' hyperthyroidism and ophthalmopathy. Authors of the study amplified TCR beta CDR3 regions from RNA transcripts. A set of HTBI primers served as the primers for a first-round RT-PCR of the TCR CDR3. Each CDR3 protein is one row after TCRdb ran MiXCR on the multiplex PCR reads. Here the sample spans approximately 740,000 distinct CDR3 sequences, around 13% being singletons. The sample was blood. The receptors originated from a woman younger than 30 with Graves' hyperthyroidism.

The chain uses TRBV6-5 and TRBJ2-6; tentative D call: TRBD2 (5 bases). CDR1 is MNHEY, CDR2 SVGAGI, per germline. This CDR3 is 17 amino acids long. Trimming removed 2 bases from V and 0 bases from J, with 11 bases in between. Here the CDR3 reads CASSYDSGSSGANVLTF. In DNA, the CDR3 is TGTGCCAGCAGTTACGATTCGGGATCCTCTGGGGCCAACGTCCTGACTTTC.

This clonotype was detected a few times. The chain has TRBV19 and TRBJ2-5; TRBD2 is a possible D gene (8 bases). From germline, CDR1 is LNHDA and CDR2 SQIVND (reference sequence). The CDR3 contains 15 residues. Trimming cost V 4 bases and J 3 bases, with 15 bases left between them. The CDR3 is CASSNNRGLEETQYF. As DNA, the CDR3 is TGTGCCAGTAGTAACAACAGGGGACTAGAAGAGACCCAGTACTTC.

On this clonotype: A read error may be the cause here, since a much bigger clone is one base away. The gene calls are TRBV24-1 and TRBJ2-1; D uncertain. There are 13 residues in the CDR3. The germline V and J ends were trimmed by 9 bases and 10 bases, with 18 bases remaining between them. CDR1 KGHDR and CDR2 SFDVKD come from the germline V gene. CDR3 amino acids: CATQGRRTYEQFF. CDR3 nucleotide sequence: TGTGCCACCCAAGGACGGCGTACTTACGAGCAGTTCTTC.

This clonotype was recorded many times. The chain has TRBV24-1 and TRBJ2-1; D call uncertain. CDR1 is KGHDR, CDR2 SFDVKD, per germline. Trimming took off 1 base at V and 5 bases at J, with 5 bases between the two ends. The CDR3 has 13 residues. CDR3 sequence (DNA): TGTGCCACCAGTGATTTCGCGGACAATGAGCAGTTCTTC. Amino acids: CATSDFADNEQFF.

This clonotype was detected ten times or more. The chain joins TRBV28 to TRBJ2-1, with TRBD1 identical over 7 bases. The CDR3 runs 14 residues. V dropped 5 bases and J dropped 5; count of bases not matched to a gene: 6. Germline CDR1 MDHEN, CDR2 SYDVKM. In DNA form, the CDR3 reads TGTGCCAGCAGTAGGGACAGTAGAAACAATGAGCAGTTCTTC. Amino acids: CASSRDSRNNEQFF.

This clonotype was detected a few times. CDR3: CASSLEGGLAGGRDEQFF. The CDR3 coding sequence is TGTGCCAGCAGCTTAGAAGGGGGACTAGCGGGAGGGCGGGATGAGCAGTTCTTC. The V call is TRBV7-6, the J call TRBJ2-1, with TRBD2 matching over 16 bases. The V gene end was trimmed by 1 base and the J gene end by 8 bases; junction bases not matched to a gene: 8. Per the germline V gene, CDR1 is SGHVS and CDR2 is FNYEAQ. CDR3 length: 18 amino acids.

This clonotype was observed at least ten times. This sequence joins TRBV6-2 or TRBV6-3 and TRBJ1-1, with D possibly being TRBD1 (6 bases). The germline V gene encodes CDR1 MNHEY and CDR2 SVGEGT. This CDR3 is built from 16 residues. The V end lost 6 bases, the J end lost 0 bases, and 17 bases lay between the germline ends. The CDR3 nucleotides read TGTGCCAGCAGCCCCTTTGCGACAGGATTGAACACTGAAGCTTTCTTT. The encoded protein is CASSPFATGLNTEAFF.

This rearrangement joins TRBV20-1 to TRBJ2-7, with D hard to call. The V gene lost 6 bases and the J gene lost 7 bases, with 10 bases spanning the gap. This CDR3 comprises 10 residues. Germline V CDR1 and CDR2: DFQATT, SNEGSKA (reference sequence). CDR3 bases: TGCAGTGCAGGAAAGGGAGAGCAGTACTTC. It translates to CSAGKGEQYF.

This clonotype was seen a few times. The chain uses TRBV7-9 and TRBJ1-1, with D uncertain. Germline CDR1 and CDR2: SEHNR and FQNEAQ (reference sequence). The CDR3 extends over 13 amino acids. The V end lost 1 base, the J end lost 8 bases, and 11 bases lay between the germline ends. DNA of the CDR3: TGTGCCAGCAGCTTAGATTGGGGTCCGGAAGCTTTCTTT. It yields the protein CASSLDWGPEAFF.

This clonotype was picked up a small number of times. The chain couples TRBV6-6 to TRBJ1-3; D not resolved. CDR3 length: 14 amino acids. Germline values: CDR1 MNHNY, CDR2 SVGAGI (reference sequence). V lost 0 bases to trimming and J lost 4 bases, with 7 bases between them. The CDR3: CASSYSIRGNTIYF. Written as DNA, the CDR3 is TGTGCCAGCAGTTACTCTATCCGAGGAAACACCATATATTTT.